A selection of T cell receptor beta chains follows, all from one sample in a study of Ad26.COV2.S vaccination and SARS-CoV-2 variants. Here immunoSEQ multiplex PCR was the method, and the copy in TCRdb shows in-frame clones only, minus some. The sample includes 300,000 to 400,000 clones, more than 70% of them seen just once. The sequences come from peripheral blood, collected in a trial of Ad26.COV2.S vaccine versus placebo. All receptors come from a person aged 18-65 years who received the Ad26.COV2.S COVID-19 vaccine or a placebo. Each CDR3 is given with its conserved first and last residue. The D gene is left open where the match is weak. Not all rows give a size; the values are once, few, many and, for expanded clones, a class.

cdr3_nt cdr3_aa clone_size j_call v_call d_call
TGTGCCAGTAGAGTCAGGATAGGATCCTACGAGCAGTACTTC CASRVRIGSYEQYF NA TRBJ2-7 TRBV19 NA
TGTGCCAGCAGCGCCGAGGGAGGGGTCCTAGGGGCCAAAAACATTCAGTACTTC CASSAEGGVLGAKNIQYF NA TRBJ2-4 TRBV9 TRBD2
TGTGCCAGTAGTATTAGGGTGAGACAGCAAATCTCTGGGGCCAACGTCCTGACTTTC CASSIRVRQQISGANVLTF once TRBJ2-6 TRBV19 NA
TGTGCCAGCAGCTACTTTTCGGGCAATCAGCCCCAGCATTTT CASSYFSGNQPQHF NA TRBJ1-5 TRBV7-2 NA
TGTGCCAGCAGCTTGGGGCAGGGGGTGGCTCAGCCCCAGCATTTT CASSLGQGVAQPQHF NA TRBJ1-5 TRBV5-5 TRBD1
TGTGCCAGTAAATTCGGGGTTGGTAACAACTATGGCTACACCTTC CASKFGVGNNYGYTF NA TRBJ1-2 TRBV19 NA
TGTGCCAGCAGCTTGGCAGGAGCGGCCTATGGCTACACCTTC CASSLAGAAYGYTF NA TRBJ1-2 TRBV5-4 NA
TGTGCCAGCAGCTACGGACTAGGCGGGAGCAAGAACACCGGGGAGCTGTTTTTT CASSYGLGGSKNTGELFF NA TRBJ2-2 TRBV5-4 TRBD2
TGTGCCAGTAGACGGGACAGCTATGGCTACACCTTC CASRRDSYGYTF NA TRBJ1-2 TRBV19 TRBD1
TGCAGCGTTAGGGGGAGCGGGGGGCCCCCCTACAATGAGCAGTTCTTC CSVRGSGGPPYNEQFF NA TRBJ2-1 TRBV29-1 TRBD2
TGTGCCAGCAGCCAAGCGGGGGGGCTGACAGATACGCAGTATTTT CASSQAGGLTDTQYF NA TRBJ2-3 TRBV14 TRBD2
TGTGCCAGCAGTGGACAGGGCAACACTGAAGCTTTCTTT CASSGQGNTEAFF NA TRBJ1-1 TRBV12-3/TRBV12-4 TRBD1
TGTGCCAGCAAAGGGGGTTTTACCTACGAGCAGTACTTC CASKGGFTYEQYF NA TRBJ2-7 TRBV12-1 NA
TGTGCCAGCAGCCTGAGATGGACAGGTCAGGGCAATGAGCAGTTCTTC CASSLRWTGQGNEQFF NA TRBJ2-1 TRBV6-2/TRBV6-3 TRBD1
TGTGCCAGCAGCAAAGAGGCGGGGGCCTACGAGCAGTACTTC CASSKEAGAYEQYF NA TRBJ2-7 TRBV7-2 TRBD2
TGTGCCGGAAGGGTAGCCAAAAACATTCAGTACTTC CAGRVAKNIQYF once TRBJ2-4 TRBV21-1 NA
TGTGCCAGCAGTCTACGCGAGGGGGCGGACTATGGCTACACCTTC CASSLREGADYGYTF NA TRBJ1-2 TRBV3-1/TRBV3-2 TRBD1
TGTGCCAGCAGTTCCCTAACAGGGGCCGCAGGCTCCTACAATGAGCAGTTCTTC CASSSLTGAAGSYNEQFF NA TRBJ2-1 TRBV6-2/TRBV6-3 TRBD1
TGTGCCAGCACGCCGAAAAAGAGGGCTAGCCCCCATGAGCAGTTCTTC CASTPKKRASPHEQFF NA TRBJ2-1 TRBV21-1 NA
TGTGCCAGTAGTTATGCGGGGCGGGTCACCGGGGAGCTGTTTTTT CASSYAGRVTGELFF NA TRBJ2-2 TRBV19 NA
TGTGCCAGCAGCCCACAGGGTAGAAGAACTGAAGCTTTCTTT CASSPQGRRTEAFF once TRBJ1-1 TRBV7-2 NA
TGTGCCAGCAGCTATGGGACTAGCGGATCTTACACAGATACGCAGTATTTT CASSYGTSGSYTDTQYF NA TRBJ2-3 TRBV5-5 TRBD2
TGTGCCACCAGTTTCTTAACGGGACAGGGAATGTATGCGTCCTACAATGAGCAGTTCTTC CATSFLTGQGMYASYNEQFF NA TRBJ2-1 TRBV15 TRBD1
TGTGCCAGCAGTTCACCTGTCGCGGGGCGGGGAGAGACCCAGTACTTC CASSSPVAGRGETQYF NA TRBJ2-5 TRBV28 NA
TGCGCCAGCAGCCAGACGTACAGGGACGAGCAGTACTTC CASSQTYRDEQYF NA TRBJ2-7 TRBV4-3 NA
TGTGCCAGCAGCCCGACAGGGGGCAATCAGCCCCAGCATTTT CASSPTGGNQPQHF NA TRBJ1-5 TRBV6-5 TRBD1
TGTGCCATCAGTGAGGACTCGGGGGGGCTTCAAGGCGGCTACACCTTC CAISEDSGGLQGGYTF NA TRBJ1-2 TRBV10-3 NA
TGTGCCAGCAGCCCCGCCCAGGCAAACACTGAAGCTTTCTTT CASSPAQANTEAFF NA TRBJ1-1 TRBV6-6 NA
TGTGCCAGCAGTGGCAGGGTTGAGGAGACCCAGTACTTC CASSGRVEETQYF NA TRBJ2-5 TRBV12-3/TRBV12-4 NA
TGTGCCAGCAGCGTAGTTTCAGGGTATGGAACAGATACGCAGTATTTT CASSVVSGYGTDTQYF NA TRBJ2-3 TRBV9 NA
TGTGCCAGCAGCCAAGATGGAAGAGAAACCGGGGAGCTGTTTTTT CASSQDGRETGELFF NA TRBJ2-2 TRBV3-1/TRBV3-2 NA
TGTGCCATCAGTGAGCCCCAATTACAGGGGTACCAAACGAATGAGCAGTTCTTC CAISEPQLQGYQTNEQFF NA TRBJ2-1 TRBV10-3 TRBD1
TGTGCCAGTAGTACCTTCAAGGGAGCTAGCACAGATACGCAGTATTTT CASSTFKGASTDTQYF NA TRBJ2-3 TRBV19 NA
TGTGCCAGCACTAAACCGGGTCGGACTTCTGAAAGCAACACTGAAGCTTTCTTT CASTKPGRTSESNTEAFF NA TRBJ1-1 TRBV5-4 NA
TGCGCCAGCAGCTTGGGGTCCGGGACAGGGCTAGCAGATACGCAGTATTTT CASSLGSGTGLADTQYF NA TRBJ2-3 TRBV5-1 TRBD1
TGTGCCAGCAGCCTAATGCAAAACACTGAAGCTTTCTTT CASSLMQNTEAFF NA TRBJ1-1 TRBV14 NA
TGCGCCAGCAGCCAAGCTGGGACAGGGCTCGAGCTCGGCTACACCTTC CASSQAGTGLELGYTF few TRBJ1-2 TRBV4-1 TRBD1
TGCGCCAGCAGCTTGGTGGGGGGGTCGACCACCGGGGAGCTGTTTTTT CASSLVGGSTTGELFF NA TRBJ2-2 TRBV5-1 TRBD2
TGCAGCGTTGGACAGGGGGCGGGTCAGCCCCAGCATTTT CSVGQGAGQPQHF NA TRBJ1-5 TRBV29-1 TRBD1
TGTGCCAGCAGTGAAGTTTCATGGGGGTATGAGACCCAGTACTTC CASSEVSWGYETQYF many TRBJ2-5 TRBV6-1 NA
TGTGCCAGCAGCTTGGTAGAGGGCCAAGATACGCAGTATTTT CASSLVEGQDTQYF NA TRBJ2-3 TRBV5-5 NA
TGTGCCAGCAGCTTAGCCTCTTGGGGGGGCGTGTACAATGAGCAGTTCTTC CASSLASWGGVYNEQFF NA TRBJ2-1 TRBV7-2 NA
TGTGCCAGCAGCCAAGTGGGACTAGCGGGGGGATCCTACGAGCAGTACTTC CASSQVGLAGGSYEQYF NA TRBJ2-7 TRBV3-1/TRBV3-2 TRBD2
TGTGCCAGCAGTTTAAAGGGAGAGACCCAGTACTTC CASSLKGETQYF NA TRBJ2-5 TRBV12-3/TRBV12-4 NA
TGTGCCAGCAGCCTGGGACTAGAAAGGGATACGCAGTATTTT CASSLGLERDTQYF NA TRBJ2-3 TRBV5-4 TRBD2
TGTGCCAGCAGCTTAACTAGCGGGAAATGGTCCGGGGAGCTGTTTTTT CASSLTSGKWSGELFF NA TRBJ2-2 TRBV11-2 TRBD2
TGTGCCTGGGGGGAAAGCTCCTACAATGAGCAGTTCTTC CAWGESSYNEQFF NA TRBJ2-1 TRBV30 NA
TGCGCCAGCAGCCAAGATCGGCGAAATCAGCCCCAGCATTTT CASSQDRRNQPQHF NA TRBJ1-5 TRBV4-3 NA
TGCGCCAGCAAATCGGGGGGGTTCACAGATACGCAGTATTTT CASKSGGFTDTQYF NA TRBJ2-3 TRBV5-1 TRBD2